The 23 T cell receptor beta chains reported below all come from one sample, sequenced in a study of blood T cell repertoires in COVID-19. Measured with immunoSEQ multiplex PCR; TCRdb has only the in-frame clones, and not every one. The sample includes more than 35,000 clones, approximately 78% of them seen just once. The source material was peripheral blood. These receptor sequences come from a man aged 65-85 years with acute or convalescent COVID-19.

The chain uses TRBV28 and TRBJ2-7, with 8 bases identical to TRBD1. CDR1 MDHEN and CDR2 SYDVKM come from the germline V gene. V lost 0 bases to trimming and J lost 1 base; unmatched junction nucleotides: 8. The CDR3 contains 17 residues. The CDR3 region is CASSLWDRAASSYEQYF. CDR3 coding DNA: TGTGCCAGCAGTTTATGGGACAGGGCCGCCTCATCCTACGAGCAGTACTTC.

V usage is TRBV19 and J usage is TRBJ1-3, with unresolved D. The CDR3 extends over 15 amino acids. Germline CDR1 reads LNHDA; CDR2 reads SQIVND (reference sequence). V was trimmed by 5 bases and J by 0 bases, leaving 11 bases between them. CDR3 DNA: TGTGCCAGTAGTTCGAGGGTTAACTCTGGAAACACCATATATTTT. Its translation: CASSSRVNSGNTIYF.

The chain carries TRBV7-9 and TRBJ1-3, with D possibly TRBD1 on 6 matching bases. The CDR3 runs 14 residues. Germline V gene lookup returns CDR1 SEHNR and CDR2 FQNEAQ (reference sequence). The V gene lost 4 bases and the J gene lost 2 bases, with 9 bases spanning the gap. In DNA form, the CDR3 reads TGTGCCAGCAGCTCATCAGGGGCTGGAAACACCATATATTTT. This codes for CASSSSGAGNTIYF.

V gene TRBV5-6 combines with J gene TRBJ2-5; 7 bases map to TRBD1. This CDR3 is 14 amino acids long. Germline-derived CDR1 and CDR2 are SGHDT and YYEEEE. V dropped 3 bases and J dropped 1; count of bases not matched to a gene: 3. The DNA for the CDR3 is TGTGCCAGCAGCTCTAGACAGGGCCAAGAGACCCAGTACTTC. Protein: CASSSRQGQETQYF.

This clone was counted between two and nine times. The rearrangement joins TRBV27 to TRBJ1-6; D is ambiguous. The CDR3 runs to 13 residues. CDR1 and CDR2 from the germline V gene are MNHEY and SMNVEV (reference sequence). Trimming shortened V by 4 bases and J by 8 bases, and 9 bases separated the two germline ends. DNA of the CDR3: TGTGCCAGCAGTTACGCGGAATATTCACCCCTCCACTTT. Amino acid sequence: CASSYAEYSPLHF.

V is TRBV10-1 and J is TRBJ1-1, with 7 nucleotides matching TRBD1. Germline V gene lookup returns CDR1 WNHNN and CDR2 SYGVQD (reference sequence). With 6 bases clipped from V and 4 bases from J, the junction kept 2 bases outside the gene matches. CDR3 length: 12 residues. CDR3 nucleotides: TGCGCCAGCAGCCGACAGGGCACTGAAGCTTTCTTT. Its protein is CASSRQGTEAFF.

Only a few counts were recorded for this clone. This chain connects TRBV7-6 to TRBJ1-1, with a possible D match to TRBD1 (5 bases). Germline V lookup: CDR1 SGHVS, CDR2 FNYEAQ. Trimming left V 1 base short and J 1 base short, with 13 bases between. CDR3 length: 16 amino acids. Written as DNA, the CDR3 is TGTGCCAGCAGCTTAGATACCGGGGGGTCGAACACTGAAGCTTTCTTT. Translation gives CASSLDTGGSNTEAFF.

V and J are TRBV19 and TRBJ1-5, with 7 nucleotides matching TRBD1. The J segment lost 7 bases and the V segment lost 5 bases, leaving 5 bases of the junction unmatched. Germline V lookup: CDR1 LNHDA, CDR2 SQIVND (reference sequence). CDR3 length: 13 residues. This chain's CDR3 is CASSSTGLQPQHF. CDR3 nucleotides: TGTGCCAGTAGTTCGACAGGGCTACAGCCCCAGCATTTT.

V is TRBV6-1 and J is TRBJ1-5; TRBD1 matches at 9 bases. The CDR3 is made up of 16 amino acids. Germline assignment: CDR1 MNHNS and CDR2 SASEGT. V was clipped by 6 bases and J by 4 bases; unmatched bases: 10. The CDR3 loop is CASSELDRGKNQPQHF. CDR3 coding DNA: TGTGCCAGCAGCGAACTTGACAGGGGGAAGAATCAGCCCCAGCATTTT.

The chain has TRBV7-2 and TRBJ2-7; possibly TRBD2 for D (6 bases). The CDR3 contains 14 residues. In germline, CDR1 is SGHTA, CDR2 FQGNSA. V was shortened by 5 bases and J by 3 bases, with 14 bases between the two germline ends. CDR3 nucleotide sequence: TGTGCCAGCAGCCCGCGGGGACGTCTCTACGAGCAGTACTTC. Translation gives CASSPRGRLYEQYF.

The chain has TRBV30 and TRBJ2-7, with TRBD2 matching 8 bases. J gave up 6 bases and V 4 bases, and 8 bases lay outside the gene matches. This CDR3 is 13 amino acids long. The germline gives CDR1 GTSNPN, CDR2 SVGIG (reference sequence). CDR3 bases: TGTGCCTGGACCGGGACTAGTGGGCTCGAGCAGTACTTC. It specifies CAWTGTSGLEQYF.

The genes are TRBV27 and TRBJ1-2; 9 bases are a match to TRBD1. J lost 2 bases, V lost 6 bases, and 4 bases had no gene match. The CDR3 extends over 14 amino acids. The germline gives CDR1 MNHEY, CDR2 SMNVEV (reference sequence). The CDR3 reads CASSEQGANYGYTF. DNA of the CDR3: TGTGCCAGCAGCGAACAGGGGGCAAACTATGGCTACACCTTC.

The chain employs TRBV19 and TRBJ2-3, with a weak D call TRBD2 (6 bases). This CDR3 region has 16 residues. The V and J ends lost 2 bases and 6 bases respectively, with 18 bases between them. Germline V gene data show CDR1 as LNHDA and CDR2 as SQIVND (reference sequence). The CDR3 sequence: CASSISTSPRGDTQYF. DNA for the CDR3: TGTGCCAGTAGTATAAGTACTAGCCCGAGAGGGGATACGCAGTATTTT.

V usage is TRBV11-3 and J usage is TRBJ2-7, with 8 nucleotides matching TRBD1. Germline values: CDR1 SGHNT, CDR2 YENEEA. CDR3 length equals 20 residues. V shed 0 bases, J shed 5 bases, and the junction held 21 bases outside the gene matches. This chain's CDR3 is CASSLDPGGLSRGSLDEQYF. The CDR3 region has the DNA TGTGCCAGCAGCTTAGACCCAGGGGGCTTAAGCAGAGGGAGTTTGGACGAGCAGTACTTC.

The rearrangement links TRBV19 to TRBJ2-2, with 7 nucleotides matching TRBD2. Per the germline V gene, CDR1 is LNHDA and CDR2 is SQIVND (reference sequence). There are 16 residues in the CDR3. The V segment lost 9 bases and the J segment 6 bases; nucleotides outside the gene matches: 16. This chain's CDR3 is CASDRGGRLLSGELFF. The CDR3, as DNA: TGTGCCAGCGATCGGGGCGGGAGACTTCTTTCCGGGGAGCTGTTTTTT.

The chain uses TRBV5-1 and TRBJ1-4; the D is unclear. Germline V gives CDR1 SGHRS, CDR2 YFSETQ. Trimming removed 5 bases at V and 0 bases at J, with 17 bases between. The CDR3 extends over 17 amino acids. The CDR3 sequence: CASRSRRDEATNEKLFF. The CDR3, as DNA: TGCGCCAGCAGATCACGCCGGGATGAAGCAACTAATGAAAAACTGTTTTTT.

This clone has a handful of counts. The CDR3 loop is CATSDDGTGGGYTF. The CDR3 bases are TGTGCCACCAGTGATGACGGGACAGGGGGCGGCTACACCTTC. This chain connects TRBV24-1 to TRBJ1-2; TRBD1 agrees at 12 bases. The CDR3 spans 14 residues. CDR1 and CDR2 (germline): KGHDR, SFDVKD. J was trimmed by 8 bases and V by 3 bases; bases with no gene match: 3.

CDR3 loop: CSASKLAGGKGTKNIQYF. The CDR3 nucleotides read TGCAGTGCTAGTAAACTAGCGGGAGGGAAGGGGACCAAAAACATTCAGTACTTC. The rearrangement links TRBV20-1 to TRBJ2-4; 13 positions match TRBD2. Trimming took 3 bases from V and 2 from J; bases not matched to a gene: 10. The CDR3 totals 18 residues. Germline CDR1 DFQATT, CDR2 SNEGSKA (reference sequence).

The chain uses TRBV6-5 and TRBJ2-5; 10 bases are a match to TRBD1. Germline lookup yields CDR1 MNHEY and CDR2 SVGAGI. This CDR3 region has 14 residues. The trim removed 6 bases at V and 5 bases at J, leaving 6 bases unmatched. Here the CDR3 DNA reads TGTGCCAGCAGAGGGACAGGGGAAAGGGAGACCCAGTACTTC. This codes for CASRGTGERETQYF.

The J gene is TRBJ2-1, the V gene TRBV7-2; D gene ambiguous. The CDR3 has 14 amino acids. The V end lost 4 bases, the J end lost 0 bases, and 7 bases lay between the germline ends. CDR1 is SGHTA, CDR2 FQGNSA, per germline. The CDR3 is CASSSDTSYNEQFF. The CDR3 bases are TGTGCCAGCAGCTCAGATACCTCCTACAATGAGCAGTTCTTC. Together with reference TRBV7-2 and TRBJ2-1, the CDR3 gives the full variable domain: GAGVSQSPSNKVTEKGKDVELRCDPISGHTALYWYRQSLGQGLEFLIYFQGNSAPDKSGLPSDRFSAERTGGSVSTLTIQRTQQEDSAVYLCASSSDTSYNEQFFGPGTRLTVL.

This sequence joins TRBV4-3 and TRBJ1-2, with D uncertain. CDR1 and CDR2 (germline): LGHNA, YSLEER. With 3 bases removed from V and 7 bases from J, the gap between germline ends came to 18 bases. The CDR3 is 15 residues long. CDR3 bases: TGCGCCAGCAGCCACCGCACCGACGGAGATGGTGGCTACACCTTC. It is translated as CASSHRTDGDGGYTF.

In its sample, this clone was seen once. V usage is TRBV18 and J usage is TRBJ2-1; tentatively, D is TRBD2 (6 bases). Germline V CDR1 and CDR2: KGHSH, LQKENI. With 3 bases removed from V and 0 bases from J, the gap between germline ends came to 18 bases. The CDR3 length is 18 residues. The CDR3 region has the DNA TGTGCCAGCTCACCTGGGACTCCTAGCCTGTTCTCCTACAATGAGCAGTTCTTC. Its translation: CASSPGTPSLFSYNEQFF.

The CDR3 DNA reads as TGTGCCACCAGTGATCCCCCCTATGGGCGGGGCACCGGGGAGCTGTTTTTT. Encoded protein: CATSDPPYGRGTGELFF. This chain joins TRBV24-1 and TRBJ2-2; a weak D match, TRBD2 (6 bases). The CDR3 covers 17 residues. Germline-derived CDR1 and CDR2 are KGHDR and SFDVKD. V gave up 3 bases and J gave up 4 bases, with 17 bases separating them.